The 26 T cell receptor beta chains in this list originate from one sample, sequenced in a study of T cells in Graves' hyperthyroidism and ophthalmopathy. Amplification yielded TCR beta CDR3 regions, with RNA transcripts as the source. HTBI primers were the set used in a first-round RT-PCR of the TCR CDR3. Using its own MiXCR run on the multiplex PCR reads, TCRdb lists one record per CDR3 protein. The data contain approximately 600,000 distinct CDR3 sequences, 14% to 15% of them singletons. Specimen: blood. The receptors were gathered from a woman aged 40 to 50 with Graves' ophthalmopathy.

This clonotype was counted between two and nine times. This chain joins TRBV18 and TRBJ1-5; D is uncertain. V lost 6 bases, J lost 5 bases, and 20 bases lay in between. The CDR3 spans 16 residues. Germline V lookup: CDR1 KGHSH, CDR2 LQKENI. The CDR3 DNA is TGTGCCAGCTCCTCGACCCGTCCCCCACCTTATCAGCCCCAGCATTTT. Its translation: CASSSTRPPPYQPQHF.

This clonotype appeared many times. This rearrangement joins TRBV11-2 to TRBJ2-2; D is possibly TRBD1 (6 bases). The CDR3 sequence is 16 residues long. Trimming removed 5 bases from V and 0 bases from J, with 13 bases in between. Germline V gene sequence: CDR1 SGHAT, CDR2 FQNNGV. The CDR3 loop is CASSAWGRSNTGELFF. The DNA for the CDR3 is TGTGCCAGCAGCGCCTGGGGGCGGTCGAACACCGGGGAGCTGTTTTTT. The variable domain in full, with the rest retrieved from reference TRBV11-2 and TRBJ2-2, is EAGVAQSPRYKIIEKRQSVAFWCNPISGHATLYWYQQILGQGPKLLIQFQNNGVVDDSQLPKDRFSAERLKGVDSTLKIQPAKLEDSAVYLCASSAWGRSNTGELFFGEGSRLTVL.

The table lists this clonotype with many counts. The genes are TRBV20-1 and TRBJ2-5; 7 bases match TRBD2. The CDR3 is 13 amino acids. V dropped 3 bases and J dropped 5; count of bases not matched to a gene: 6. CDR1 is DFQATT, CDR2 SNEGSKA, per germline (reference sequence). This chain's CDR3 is CSARAGVIETQYF. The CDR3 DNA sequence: TGCAGTGCTAGGGCGGGAGTTATTGAGACCCAGTACTTC.

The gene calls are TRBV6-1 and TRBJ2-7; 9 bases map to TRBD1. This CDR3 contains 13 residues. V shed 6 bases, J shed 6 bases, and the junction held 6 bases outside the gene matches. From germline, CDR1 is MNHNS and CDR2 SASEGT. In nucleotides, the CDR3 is TGTGCCAGCAGGTCCGGGACAGGGCGCGAGCAGTACTTC. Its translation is CASRSGTGREQYF.

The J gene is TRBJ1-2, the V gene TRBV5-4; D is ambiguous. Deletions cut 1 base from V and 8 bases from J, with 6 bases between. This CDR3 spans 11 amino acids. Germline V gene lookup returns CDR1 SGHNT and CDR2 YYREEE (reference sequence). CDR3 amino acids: CASSLKEGYTF. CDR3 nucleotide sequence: TGTGCCAGCAGCTTGAAGGAGGGCTACACCTTC.

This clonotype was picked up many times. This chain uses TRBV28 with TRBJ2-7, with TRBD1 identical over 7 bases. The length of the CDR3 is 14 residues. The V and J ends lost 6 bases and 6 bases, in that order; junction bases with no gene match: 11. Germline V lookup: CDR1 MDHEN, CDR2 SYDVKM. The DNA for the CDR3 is TGTGCCAGCAGCTTGGAACAGGGGATACGCGAGCAGTACTTC. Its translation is CASSLEQGIREQYF.

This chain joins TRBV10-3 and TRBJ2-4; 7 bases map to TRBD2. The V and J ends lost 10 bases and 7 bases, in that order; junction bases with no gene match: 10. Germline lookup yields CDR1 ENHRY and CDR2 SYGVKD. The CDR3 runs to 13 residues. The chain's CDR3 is CATSRAGGNIQYF. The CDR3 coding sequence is TGTGCCACCTCCCGGGCCGGGGGGAACATTCAGTACTTC.

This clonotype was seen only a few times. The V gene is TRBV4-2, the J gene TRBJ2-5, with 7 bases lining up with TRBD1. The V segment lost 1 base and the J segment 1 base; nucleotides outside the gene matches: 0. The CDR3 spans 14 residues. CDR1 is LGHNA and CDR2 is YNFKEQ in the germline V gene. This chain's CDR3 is CASSQGDSQETQYF. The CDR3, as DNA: TGTGCCAGCAGCCAAGGGGACAGCCAAGAGACCCAGTACTTC.

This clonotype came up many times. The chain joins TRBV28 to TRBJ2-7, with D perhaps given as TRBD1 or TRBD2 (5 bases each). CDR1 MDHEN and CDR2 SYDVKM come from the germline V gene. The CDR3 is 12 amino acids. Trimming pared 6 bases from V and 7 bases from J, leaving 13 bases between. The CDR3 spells CASRVGGREQYF. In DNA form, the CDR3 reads TGTGCCAGCAGGGTTGGGGGTCGGGAGCAGTACTTC. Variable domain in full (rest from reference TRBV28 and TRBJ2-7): DVKVTQSSRYLVKRTGEKVFLECVQDMDHENMFWYRQDPGLGLRLIYFSYDVKMKEKGDIPEGYSVSREKKERFSLILESASTNQTSMYLCASRVGGREQYFGPGTRLTVT.

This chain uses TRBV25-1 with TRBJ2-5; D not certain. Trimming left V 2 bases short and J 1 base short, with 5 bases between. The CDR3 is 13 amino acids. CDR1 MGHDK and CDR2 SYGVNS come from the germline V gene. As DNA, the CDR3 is TGTGCCAGCAGTGAAAGACCCCAAGAGACCCAGTACTTC. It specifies CASSERPQETQYF.

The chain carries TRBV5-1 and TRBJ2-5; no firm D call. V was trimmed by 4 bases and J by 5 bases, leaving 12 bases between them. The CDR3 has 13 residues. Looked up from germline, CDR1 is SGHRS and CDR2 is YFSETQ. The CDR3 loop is CASSPAGSETQYF. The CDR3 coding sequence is TGCGCCAGCAGCCCGGCCGGATCGGAGACCCAGTACTTC.

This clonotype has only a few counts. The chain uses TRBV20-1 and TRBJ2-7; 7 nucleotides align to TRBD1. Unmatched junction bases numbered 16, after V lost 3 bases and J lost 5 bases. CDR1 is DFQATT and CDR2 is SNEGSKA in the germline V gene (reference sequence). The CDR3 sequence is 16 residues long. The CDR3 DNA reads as TGCAGTGCTAGGAAGGACCGGGACAGAGGCCTGGACGAGCAGTACTTC. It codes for CSARKDRDRGLDEQYF.

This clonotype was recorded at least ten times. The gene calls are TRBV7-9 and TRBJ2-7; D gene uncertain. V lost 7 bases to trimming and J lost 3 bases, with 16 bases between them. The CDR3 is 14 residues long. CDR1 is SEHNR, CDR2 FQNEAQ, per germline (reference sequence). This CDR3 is CASTRQPPGYEQYF. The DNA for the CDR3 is TGTGCCAGCACCCGTCAACCTCCCGGCTACGAGCAGTACTTC.

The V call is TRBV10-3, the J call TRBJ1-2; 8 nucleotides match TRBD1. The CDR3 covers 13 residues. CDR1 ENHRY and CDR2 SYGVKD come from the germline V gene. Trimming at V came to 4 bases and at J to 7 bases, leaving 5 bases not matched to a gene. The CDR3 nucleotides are TGTGCCATCAGTGCCGACAGGGGAAGTGGCTACACCTTC. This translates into CAISADRGSGYTF.

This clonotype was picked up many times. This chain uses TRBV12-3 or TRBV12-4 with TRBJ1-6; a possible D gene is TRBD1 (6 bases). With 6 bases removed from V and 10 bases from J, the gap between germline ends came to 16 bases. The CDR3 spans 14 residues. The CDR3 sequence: CASRQEQGGSPLHF. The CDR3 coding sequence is TGTGCCAGCAGGCAAGAACAGGGAGGGTCACCCCTCCACTTT.

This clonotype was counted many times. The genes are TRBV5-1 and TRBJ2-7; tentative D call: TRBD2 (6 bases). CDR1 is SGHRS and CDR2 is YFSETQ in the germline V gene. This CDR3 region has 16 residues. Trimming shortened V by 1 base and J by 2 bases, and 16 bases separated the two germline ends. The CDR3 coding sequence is TGCGCCAGCAGCTTGACCCCTGGCGGGGCCGCCTACGAGCAGTACTTC. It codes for CASSLTPGGAAYEQYF.

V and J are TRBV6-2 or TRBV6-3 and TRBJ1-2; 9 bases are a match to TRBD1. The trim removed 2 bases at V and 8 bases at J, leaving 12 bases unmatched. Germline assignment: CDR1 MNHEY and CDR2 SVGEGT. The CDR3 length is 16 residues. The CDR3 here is CASSYLGGQGPLGYTF. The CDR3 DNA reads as TGTGCCAGCAGTTACCTCGGGGGACAGGGACCTCTGGGCTACACCTTC.

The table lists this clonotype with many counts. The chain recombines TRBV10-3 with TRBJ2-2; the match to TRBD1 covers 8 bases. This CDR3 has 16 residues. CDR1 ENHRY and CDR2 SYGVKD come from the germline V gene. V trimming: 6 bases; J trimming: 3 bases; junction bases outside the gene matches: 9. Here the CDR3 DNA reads TGTGCCATCAGCCCCCGGACAGGGTTAGACACCGGGGAGCTGTTTTTT. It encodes CAISPRTGLDTGELFF.

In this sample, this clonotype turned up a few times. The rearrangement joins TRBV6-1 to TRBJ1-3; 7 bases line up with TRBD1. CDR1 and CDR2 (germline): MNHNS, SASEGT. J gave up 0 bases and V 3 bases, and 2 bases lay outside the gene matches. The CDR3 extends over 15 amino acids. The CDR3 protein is CASSDDRDSGNTIYF. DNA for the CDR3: TGTGCCAGCAGTGATGACAGGGACTCTGGAAACACCATATATTTT.

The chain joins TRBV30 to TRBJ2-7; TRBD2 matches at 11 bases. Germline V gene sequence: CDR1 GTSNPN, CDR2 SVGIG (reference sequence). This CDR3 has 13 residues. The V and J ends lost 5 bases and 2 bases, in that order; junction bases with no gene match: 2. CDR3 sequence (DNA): TGTGCCTGGTCTAGCGGGAGGCCCTACGAGCAGTACTTC. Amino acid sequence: CAWSSGRPYEQYF.

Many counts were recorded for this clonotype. CDR3 protein: CASARGRGETQYF. DNA of the CDR3: TGTGCCAGCGCCAGGGGCAGGGGAGAGACCCAGTACTTC. The chain joins TRBV12-3 or TRBV12-4 to TRBJ2-5, with TRBD1 as a possible D gene (6 bases). Between the trimmed V and J ends, which lost 8 bases and 4 bases, there was a span of 14 bases. CDR3 length: 13 residues.

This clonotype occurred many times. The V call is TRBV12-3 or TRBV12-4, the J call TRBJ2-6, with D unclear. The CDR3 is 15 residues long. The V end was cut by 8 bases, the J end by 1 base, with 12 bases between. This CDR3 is CASGLEESGANVLTF. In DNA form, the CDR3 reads TGTGCCAGCGGGCTCGAGGAATCTGGGGCCAACGTCCTGACTTTC.

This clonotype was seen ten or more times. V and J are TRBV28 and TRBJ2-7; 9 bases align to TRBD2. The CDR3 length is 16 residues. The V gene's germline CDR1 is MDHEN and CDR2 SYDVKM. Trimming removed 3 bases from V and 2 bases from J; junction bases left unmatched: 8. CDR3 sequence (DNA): TGTGCCAGCAGTTTGTTTCTTCCTAGCGGGACCTACGAGCAGTACTTC. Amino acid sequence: CASSLFLPSGTYEQYF.

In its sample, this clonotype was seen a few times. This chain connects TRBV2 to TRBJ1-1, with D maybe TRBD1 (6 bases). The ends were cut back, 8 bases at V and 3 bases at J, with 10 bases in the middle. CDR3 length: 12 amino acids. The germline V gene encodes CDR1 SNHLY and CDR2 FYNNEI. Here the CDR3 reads CASCQGYTEAFF. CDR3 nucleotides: TGTGCCAGCTGCCAGGGGTACACTGAAGCTTTCTTT. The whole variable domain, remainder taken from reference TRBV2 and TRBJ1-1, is EPEVTQTPSHQVTQMGQEVILRCVPISNHLYFYWYRQILGQKVEFLVSFYNNEISEKSEIFDDQFSVERPDGSNFTLKIRSTKLEDSAMYFCASCQGYTEAFFGQGTRLTVV.

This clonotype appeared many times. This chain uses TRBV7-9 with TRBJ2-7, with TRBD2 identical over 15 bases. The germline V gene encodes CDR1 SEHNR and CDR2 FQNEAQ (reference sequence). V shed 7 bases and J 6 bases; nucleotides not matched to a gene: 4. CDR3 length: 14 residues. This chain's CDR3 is CASTEGLAGGEQYF. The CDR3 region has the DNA TGTGCCAGCACTGAGGGACTAGCGGGAGGCGAGCAGTACTTC.

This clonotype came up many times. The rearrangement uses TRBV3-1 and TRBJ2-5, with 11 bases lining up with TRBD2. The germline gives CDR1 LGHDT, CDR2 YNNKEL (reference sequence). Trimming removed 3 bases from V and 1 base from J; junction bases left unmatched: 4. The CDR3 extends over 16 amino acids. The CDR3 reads CASSQSLAGGQETQYF. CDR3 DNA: TGTGCCAGCAGCCAGTCCCTAGCGGGAGGCCAAGAGACCCAGTACTTC.